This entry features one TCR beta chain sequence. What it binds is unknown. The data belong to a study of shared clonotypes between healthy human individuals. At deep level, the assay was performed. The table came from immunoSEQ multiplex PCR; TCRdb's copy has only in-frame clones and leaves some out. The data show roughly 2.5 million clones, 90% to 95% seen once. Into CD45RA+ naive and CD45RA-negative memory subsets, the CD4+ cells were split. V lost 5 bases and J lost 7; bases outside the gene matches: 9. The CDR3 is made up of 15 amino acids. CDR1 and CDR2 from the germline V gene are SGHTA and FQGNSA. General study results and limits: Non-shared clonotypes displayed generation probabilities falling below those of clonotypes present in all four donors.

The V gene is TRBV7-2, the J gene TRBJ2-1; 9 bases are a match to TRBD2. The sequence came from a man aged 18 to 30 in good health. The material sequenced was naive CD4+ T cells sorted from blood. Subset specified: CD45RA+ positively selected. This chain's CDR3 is CASSVLAGVNNEQFF. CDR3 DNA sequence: TGTGCCAGCAGCGTATTAGCGGGAGTAAATAATGAGCAGTTCTTC.